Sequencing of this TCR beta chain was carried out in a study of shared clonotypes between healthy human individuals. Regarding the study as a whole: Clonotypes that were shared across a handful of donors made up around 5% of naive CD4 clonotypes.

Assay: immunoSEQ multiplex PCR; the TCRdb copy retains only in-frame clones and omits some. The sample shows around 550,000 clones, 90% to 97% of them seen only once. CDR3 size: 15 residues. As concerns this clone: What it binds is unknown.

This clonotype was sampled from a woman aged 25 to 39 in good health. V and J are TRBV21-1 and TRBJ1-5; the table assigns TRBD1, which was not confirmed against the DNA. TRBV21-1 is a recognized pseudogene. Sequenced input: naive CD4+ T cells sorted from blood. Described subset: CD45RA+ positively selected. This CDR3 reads CVSSKDRGFNQPQHF. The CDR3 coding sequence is TGTGTCAGCAGCAAGGACAGAGGGTTCAATCAGCCCCAGCATTTT.